The rows below give T cell receptor beta chains drawn from one sample of a study of read filtering for tumor transcriptome and immune sequencing. TCRdb reprocessed the reads via MiXCR and lists one record per CDR3 protein. The data contain 40,000 to 50,000 distinct CDR3 sequences, around a fifth of them singletons. Sample: a population of CD138-negative cells sorted from bone marrow. The receptors derive from a donor at least 40 years old with multiple myeloma. Each CDR3 is given with its conserved first and last residue. Each record gives: V gene, J gene, clone size, D gene, CDR3 protein, CDR3 DNA. D genes are given only for firm matches. Clone sizes are given selectively: once, few, many, or a class where the clone is expanded.

TRBV20-1	TRBJ1-1	many	TRBD1	CSARSTQTGEPFF	TGCAGTGCTAGATCCACCCAAACAGGGGAGCCTTTCTTT
TRBV2	TRBJ2-1	many	TRBD2	CASSKEVAGGRNEQFF	TGTGCCAGCTCTAAAGAAGTAGCGGGAGGGCGTAATGAGCAGTTCTTC
TRBV13	TRBJ2-3	many	TRBD2	CASSLGLSGDFTDTQYF	TGTGCCAGCAGCTTAGGCCTGAGCGGGGACTTCACAGATACGCAGTATTTT
TRBV2	TRBJ2-7	many	NA	CASSDTGPSYEQYF	TGTGCCAGCAGTGACACGGGGCCCTCCTACGAGCAGTACTTC
TRBV7-9	TRBJ1-5	few	NA	CASSLAPLRSRNQPQHF	TGTGCCAGCAGCTTAGCACCTCTCAGGAGTCGCAATCAGCCCCAGCATTTT
TRBV25-1	TRBJ1-4	many	TRBD1	CASSRSGGSEKLFF	TGTGCCAGCAGTCGGTCAGGGGGGAGTGAAAAACTGTTTTTT
TRBV6-2/TRBV6-3	TRBJ2-1	many	NA	CASSRPKYNEQFF	TGTGCCAGCAGTAGGCCTAAATACAATGAGCAGTTCTTC
TRBV6-6	TRBJ1-6	many	NA	CASSGEFNRDNSPLHF	TGTGCCAGCAGCGGCGAATTTAACAGAGATAATTCACCCCTCCACTTT
TRBV20-1	TRBJ2-1	many	TRBD2	CSARDQRSGRVDEQFF	TGCAGTGCTAGAGACCAGAGGAGCGGGAGAGTTGATGAGCAGTTCTTC
TRBV5-1	TRBJ2-1	NA	NA	CASSLAGNNEQFF	TGCGCCAGCAGCTTGGCGGGTAACAATGAGCAGTTCTTC
TRBV5-5	TRBJ2-5	many	TRBD2	CASSTSGRRETQYF	TGTGCCAGCAGCACAAGCGGGAGACGAGAGACCCAGTACTTC
TRBV6-5	TRBJ1-4	many	NA	CASRPGTNEKLFF	TGTGCCAGCAGGCCCGGGACTAATGAAAAACTGTTTTTT
TRBV7-8	TRBJ1-2	many	TRBD1	CASSLAGTGVYGYTF	TGTGCCAGCAGCTTAGCCGGGACAGGGGTATATGGCTACACCTTC
TRBV20-1	TRBJ2-3	many	TRBD2	CSAAGTSGPDTQYF	TGCAGTGCTGCCGGGACTAGCGGACCAGATACGCAGTATTTT
TRBV5-1	TRBJ2-1	many	TRBD2	CASSVLAGYNEQFF	TGCGCCAGCAGCGTACTAGCGGGTTACAATGAGCAGTTCTTC
TRBV20-1	TRBJ2-7	many	NA	CSASPQGNHEQYF	TGCAGTGCTAGCCCCCAGGGGAACCACGAGCAGTACTTC
TRBV11-3	TRBJ1-1	many	NA	CASSRHLNTEAFF	TGTGCCAGCAGCAGACACTTGAACACTGAAGCTTTCTTT
TRBV12-3/TRBV12-4	TRBJ1-1	NA	NA	CASSVGVRVIQAFF	TGTGCCAGCAGTGTCGGGGTGAGGGTTATTCAAGCTTTCTTT
TRBV2	TRBJ2-7	many	TRBD2	CASRQREGTLHEQYF	TGTGCCAGCAGGCAGCGGGAGGGAACTCTACACGAGCAGTACTTC
TRBV20-1	TRBJ2-5	many	NA	CSAGPAQETQYF	TGCAGTGCCGGGCCGGCCCAAGAGACCCAGTACTTC
TRBV6-2/TRBV6-3	TRBJ1-1	many	NA	CASSVRGQNTEAFF	TGTGCCAGCAGTGTCAGGGGCCAGAACACTGAAGCTTTCTTT
TRBV4-3	TRBJ2-3	few	TRBD2	CASSQDFGTSGRDTQYF	TGCGCCAGCAGCCAAGATTTTGGGACTAGCGGGAGGGATACGCAGTATTTT
TRBV29-1	TRBJ2-5	many	NA	CSVEDNGKRTQYF	TGCAGCGTTGAAGATAACGGAAAAAGGACTCAGTACTTC
TRBV6-1	TRBJ2-1	NA	TRBD2	CASSELAGSGGEQFF	TGTGCCAGCAGTGAACTAGCTGGTAGCGGGGGGGAGCAGTTCTTC
TRBV2	TRBJ1-3	few	NA	CASSESLGRNTIYF	TGTGCCAGCAGTGAATCCCTCGGCAGAAACACCATATATTTT
TRBV5-6	TRBJ1-3	NA	NA	CASSLLRGTYSGNTIYF	TGTGCCAGCAGCTTGCTTAGGGGGACCTACTCTGGAAACACCATATATTTT
TRBV27	TRBJ2-7	many	NA	CASSPPTVAGGSEQYF	NA
TRBV29-1	TRBJ2-6	many	NA	CSVEDKGRRSSGANVLTF	TGCAGCGTTGAAGATAAGGGGAGACGCAGCTCTGGGGCCAACGTCCTGACTTTC
TRBV7-2	TRBJ1-2	many	NA	CASSLDQGIQSYTF	TGTGCCAGCAGCTTAGACCAGGGCATTCAGAGCTACACCTTC
TRBV12-3/TRBV12-4	TRBJ2-5	NA	NA	CASALGEGRTQYF	TGTGCCAGCGCCTTGGGGGAAGGAAGGACCCAGTACTTC
TRBV29-1	TRBJ2-3	many	NA	CSVEDRERVNTQYF	TGCAGCGTTGAAGACCGGGAGCGGGTGAATACGCAGTATTTT
TRBV28	TRBJ2-1	many	TRBD2	CASSLLSQTSGSRQFF	TGTGCCAGCAGTCTCCTATCCCAGACTAGCGGGAGTCGTCAGTTCTTC
TRBV20-1	TRBJ2-1	many	NA	CSAPGTMGRDSYNEQFF	TGCAGTGCTCCGGGGACCATGGGGCGGGACTCTTACAATGAGCAGTTCTTC
TRBV29-1	TRBJ2-5	many	NA	CSVPQGETQYF	TGCAGCGTTCCCCAAGGAGAGACCCAGTACTTC
TRBV7-3	TRBJ2-3	many	NA	CASSPSRVEGTQYF	TGTGCCAGCAGCCCCAGTAGGGTGGAAGGTACGCAGTATTTT
TRBV28	TRBJ2-1	many	TRBD2	CASSRTSGLAGSSYNEQFF	TGTGCCAGCAGCCGAACCTCGGGACTAGCGGGGAGCTCCTACAATGAGCAGTTCTTC
TRBV19	TRBJ2-7	NA	NA	CASSMVSYEQYF	TGTGCCAGTAGTATGGTCAGCTACGAGCAGTACTTC
TRBV11-2	TRBJ2-1	many	TRBD2	CASQTSGRLSPQFF	TGTGCCAGCCAGACTAGCGGGAGGTTATCGCCCCAGTTCTTC
TRBV5-4	TRBJ2-7	NA	NA	CAISTGPAYEQYF	TGTGCCATCAGTACCGGGCCTGCTTACGAGCAGTACTTC
TRBV11-2	TRBJ2-1	many	TRBD2	CASSHYSGRWWNEQFF	TGTGCCAGCAGCCACTATAGCGGGAGGTGGTGGAATGAGCAGTTCTTC
TRBV5-6	TRBJ1-1	many	TRBD1	CASSGAGQGKTEAFF	TGTGCCAGCAGCGGCGCGGGACAGGGGAAAACTGAAGCTTTCTTT
TRBV11-3	TRBJ2-1	NA	TRBD2	CASSFGLAGGPGNEQFF	TGTGCCAGCAGCTTCGGACTAGCGGGAGGGCCTGGGAATGAGCAGTTCTTC
TRBV29-1	TRBJ1-1	many	NA	CSVPTGGTNTEAFF	TGCAGCGTTCCTACGGGGGGAACGAACACTGAAGCTTTCTTT
TRBV5-1	TRBJ1-3	few	NA	CASSLGIDRNSGNTIYF	TGCGCCAGCAGCTTGGGGATTGACAGAAACTCTGGAAACACCATATATTTT
TRBV12-3/TRBV12-4	TRBJ2-4	many	NA	CASGTRVAKNIQYF	TGTGCCAGCGGGACAAGAGTTGCCAAAAACATTCAGTACTTC
TRBV20-1	TRBJ2-1	many	TRBD2	CSADPAGLGENEQFF	TGCAGTGCCGACCCGGCGGGACTAGGGGAAAATGAGCAGTTCTTC